The clone carrying this T cell receptor beta chain occurred a few times. Its antigen is not known. For the second PCR, which ran for about 6 to 11 cycles, a sample-barcoded 5' primer and a J-beta primer mix were used. Every single cDNA molecule received a tag from a template-switch adaptor with 12 random nucleotides. Sequencing yielded, for each sample, at least 3 million paired-end reads carrying CDR3. One entry per CDR3 protein results from TCRdb running MiXCR on the 5' RACE reads. The data contain roughly 1.9 million distinct CDR3 sequences, about two fifths of them singletons. The source of the sample is a study of blood T cells in healthy people across ages. Study-level points and caveats: It was not possible, with unsorted PBMCs, to conclusively compare naive and antigen-experienced cells.

CDR3 length equals 13 residues. With 5 bases clipped from V and 5 bases from J, the junction kept 6 bases outside the gene matches. Sequencing input: blood. The clonotype originates from a human donor in good health. This chain joins TRBV12-3 or TRBV12-4 and TRBJ2-7; TRBD1 aligns across 7 bases. CDR3 in amino acids: CASSTDRDDEQYF. CDR3 in DNA: TGTGCCAGCAGTACCGACAGGGATGACGAGCAGTACTTC.